In this sample, the clone carrying this T cell receptor (beta chain) turned up a few times. At least 5.5 micrograms of total RNA were extracted per sample. Germline V lookup: CDR1 SGHAT, CDR2 FQNNGV. After removal of 5 bases from V and 2 bases from J, the junction contained 8 bases not matched to a gene. The CDR3 covers 16 residues. This record belongs to a study of blood T cells in healthy people across ages. The second PCR ran about 6 to 12 cycles with a sample-barcoded 5' primer and J-beta primers. Every cDNA was tagged by a template-switch adaptor with 12 random nucleotides. One entry per CDR3 protein results from TCRdb running MiXCR on the 5' RACE reads. The sample records over 750,000 distinct CDR3 sequences, around 25% being singletons. This same sample was also taken into another study, of T cells of mothers and their children. Turning to that study: The overlap seen between related mothers and children slightly exceeded that of unrelated pairs, though not significantly.

The TCR comes from a boy aged 5-17 years in good health. The chain joins TRBV11-2 to TRBJ2-3; 9 bases match TRBD2. The sample was blood. CDR3 in amino acids: CASSLRLAAPTDTQYF. CDR3 nucleotides: TGTGCCAGCAGCCTGAGACTAGCGGCACCCACAGATACGCAGTATTTT.